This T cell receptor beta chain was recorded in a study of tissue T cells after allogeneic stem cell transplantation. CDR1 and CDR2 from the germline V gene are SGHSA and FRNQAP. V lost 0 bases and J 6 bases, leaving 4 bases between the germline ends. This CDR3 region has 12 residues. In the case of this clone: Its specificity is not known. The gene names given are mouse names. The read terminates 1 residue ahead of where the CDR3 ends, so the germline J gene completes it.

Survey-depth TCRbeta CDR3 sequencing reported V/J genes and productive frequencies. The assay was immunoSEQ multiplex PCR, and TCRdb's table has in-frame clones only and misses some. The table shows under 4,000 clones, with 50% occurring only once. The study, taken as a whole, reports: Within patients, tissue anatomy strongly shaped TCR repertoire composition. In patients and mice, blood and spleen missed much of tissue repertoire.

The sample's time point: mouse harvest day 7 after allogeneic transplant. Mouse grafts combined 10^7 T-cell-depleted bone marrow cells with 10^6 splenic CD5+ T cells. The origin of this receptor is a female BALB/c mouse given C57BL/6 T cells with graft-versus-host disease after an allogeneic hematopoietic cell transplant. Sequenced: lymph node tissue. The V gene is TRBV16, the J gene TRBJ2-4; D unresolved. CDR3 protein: CASSLDRNTLYF. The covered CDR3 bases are TGTGCAAGCAGCTTAGACAGGAACACCTTGTAC.